A single sample gave rise to the 14 T cell receptor beta chains below, sequenced in a study of blood T cell repertoires in COVID-19. Produced via immunoSEQ multiplex PCR; TCRdb's table is partial and in-frame only. This sample has about 300,000 clones, with around 88% found just once. Source material: peripheral blood. The receptors derive from a woman aged 50 to 60 with acute or convalescent COVID-19.

This CDR3 reads CASSRLAGESYNEQFF. Here the CDR3 DNA reads TGTGCCAGCAGCCGACTAGCGGGAGAATCGTACAATGAGCAGTTCTTC. The chain has TRBV3-1 (or the pseudogene TRBV3-2) and TRBJ2-1, with 12 bases fitting TRBD2. J was trimmed by 4 bases and V by 4 bases; bases with no gene match: 5. The germline V gene has CDR1 LGHDT and CDR2 YNNKEL (reference sequence). This CDR3 comprises 16 residues.

The rearrangement links TRBV5-4 to TRBJ1-3, with TRBD1 as a possible D gene (5 bases). The CDR3 sequence is 14 residues long. Germline V gene lookup returns CDR1 SGHNT and CDR2 YYREEE (reference sequence). Trimming left V 4 bases short and J 5 bases short, with 13 bases between. CDR3 nucleotide sequence: TGTGCCAGCAGCCCTGGGGGGGGACGAAACACCATATATTTT. It yields the protein CASSPGGGRNTIYF. The entire variable domain, with the rest obtained from reference TRBV5-4 and TRBJ1-3, is as follows: ETGVTQSPTHLIKTRGQQVTLRCSSQSGHNTVSWYQQALGQGPQFIFQYYREEENGRGNFPPRFSGLQFPNYSSELNVNALELDDSALYLCASSPGGGRNTIYFGEGSWLTVV.

The chain couples TRBV7-3 to TRBJ2-5, with 11 bases lining up with TRBD1. V was clipped by 0 bases and J by 4 bases; unmatched bases: 1. The germline V gene encodes CDR1 SGHTA and CDR2 FQGTGA. CDR3 length equals 15 residues. The CDR3 protein is CASSLTGTGGETQYF. CDR3 coding DNA: TGTGCCAGCAGCTTAACCGGGACAGGGGGAGAGACCCAGTACTTC.

This rearrangement joins TRBV10-2 to TRBJ1-5; tentatively, D is TRBD1 (5 bases). This CDR3 contains 13 residues. Trimming cost V 6 bases and J 5 bases, with 11 bases left between them. CDR1 and CDR2 from the germline V gene are WSHSY and SAAADI. DNA for the CDR3: TGCGCCAGCAGCACCCTAGGGGATCAGCCCCAGCATTTT. This sequence encodes CASSTLGDQPQHF.

Of note for this clone: A read error may account for a junction end that differs from germline. The J gene is TRBJ1-1, the V gene TRBV20-1; D is uncertain. The CDR3 covers 11 residues. Germline CDR1 and CDR2: DFQATT and SNEGSKA (reference sequence). DNA of the CDR3: TGCAGTGCTAGAGATCAGGCCCCCCTTTTATTT. The encoded protein is CSARDQAPLLF.

This chain joins TRBV27 and TRBJ1-3; unclear D gene. V was shortened by 10 bases and J by 2 bases, with 9 bases between the two germline ends. The CDR3 extends over 12 amino acids. Germline CDR1 reads MNHEY; CDR2 reads SMNVEV (reference sequence). Written as DNA, the CDR3 is TGTGCCACGGTCAGCGCTGGAAACACCATATATTTT. It codes for CATVSAGNTIYF.

The chain employs TRBV7-2 and TRBJ2-3, with D possibly being TRBD2 (6 bases). Germline V gives CDR1 SGHTA, CDR2 FQGNSA. The CDR3 consists of 16 residues. Trimming pared 1 base from V and 3 bases from J, leaving 14 bases between. This CDR3 is CASSLGGTVFTDTQYF. CDR3 nucleotide sequence: TGTGCCAGCAGCTTAGGCGGGACCGTTTTTACAGATACGCAGTATTTT.

This clone was detected once. Here the CDR3 reads CASSAHRGRGTDTQYF. CDR3 in DNA: TGTGCCAGCAGCGCTCACAGGGGGAGGGGCACAGATACGCAGTATTTT. The chain has TRBV9 and TRBJ2-3, with D perhaps TRBD1 (8 bases). V gave up 3 bases and J gave up 1 base, with 15 bases separating them. The CDR3 spans 16 residues. Per the germline V gene, CDR1 is SGDLS and CDR2 is YYNGEE. The full variable domain, in which reference TRBV9 and TRBJ2-3 provide the parts outside the CDR3, is DSGVTQTPKHLITATGQRVTLRCSPRSGDLSVYWYQQSLDQGLQFLIQYYNGEERAKGNILERFSAQQFPDLHSELNLSSLELGDSALYFCASSAHRGRGTDTQYFGPGTRLTVL.

The sample holds a few counts of this clone. This rearrangement joins TRBV28 to TRBJ2-3; maybe TRBD1 (5 bases). The length of the CDR3 is 17 residues. Between the trimmed V and J ends, which lost 4 bases and 4 bases, there was a span of 21 bases. CDR1 is MDHEN, CDR2 SYDVKM, per germline. CDR3 region: CASSSPADTHRADTQYF. CDR3 sequence (DNA): TGTGCCAGCAGTTCTCCCGCGGACACTCACCGGGCAGATACGCAGTATTTT.

About this clone: Other DNA sequences from this sample encode an identical CDR3 as well. The chain uses TRBV9 and TRBJ2-5; D is perhaps TRBD2 (6 bases). Trimming pared 0 bases from V and 2 bases from J, leaving 8 bases between. The germline V gene has CDR1 SGDLS and CDR2 YYNGEE. The CDR3 contains 14 residues. The CDR3 protein is CASSVGGEQETQYF. In DNA, the CDR3 is TGTGCCAGCAGCGTAGGGGGGGAACAAGAGACCCAGTACTTC. Complete variable domain (other parts from reference TRBV9 and TRBJ2-5): DSGVTQTPKHLITATGQRVTLRCSPRSGDLSVYWYQQSLDQGLQFLIQYYNGEERAKGNILERFSAQQFPDLHSELNLSSLELGDSALYFCASSVGGEQETQYFGPGTRLLVL.

V gene TRBV9 combines with J gene TRBJ2-1; 13 bases are shared with TRBD2. The V and J ends lost 4 bases and 12 bases, in that order; junction bases with no gene match: 7. Germline CDR1 is SGDLS and CDR2 is YYNGEE. The CDR3 totals 14 residues. The CDR3 coding sequence is TGTGCCAGCAGCCCGGGACTAGCGGGGCAGGGGCAGTTCTTC. Translating it yields CASSPGLAGQGQFF.

This chain connects TRBV15 to TRBJ2-1; 11 nucleotides agree with TRBD2. CDR3 size: 17 residues. With 3 bases clipped from V and 3 bases from J, the junction kept 7 bases outside the gene matches. The germline V gene encodes CDR1 LNHNV and CDR2 YYDKDF (reference sequence). The CDR3 DNA follows: TGTGCCACCAGCAGGGACAGACTAGCGGGGATCTACAATGAGCAGTTCTTC. Encoded protein: CATSRDRLAGIYNEQFF. The full variable domain, completed using reference TRBV15 and TRBJ2-1, is DAMVIQNPRYQVTQFGKPVTLSCSQTLNHNVMYWYQQKSSQAPKLLFHYYDKDFNNEADTPDNFQSRRPNTSFCFLDIRSPGLGDTAMYLCATSRDRLAGIYNEQFFGPGTRLTVL.

J is TRBJ1-2 and V is TRBV28; possibly TRBD1 for D (6 bases). This CDR3 is 12 amino acids long. Deletions cut 5 bases from V and 9 bases from J, with 13 bases between. Per germline, CDR1 MDHEN and CDR2 SYDVKM. This chain's CDR3 is CASSARQASYTF. In nucleotides, the CDR3 is TGTGCCAGCAGTGCAAGACAGGCTAGCTACACCTTC.

CDR3 amino acids: CASSLDPGYGYTF. CDR3 bases: TGCGCCAGCAGCTTGGATCCAGGGTATGGCTACACCTTC. V is TRBV5-1 and J is TRBJ1-2, with D tentatively TRBD1 (5 bases). CDR3 size: 13 residues. Looked up from germline, CDR1 is SGHRS and CDR2 is YFSETQ. The V and J ends lost 0 bases and 5 bases respectively, with 8 bases between them.